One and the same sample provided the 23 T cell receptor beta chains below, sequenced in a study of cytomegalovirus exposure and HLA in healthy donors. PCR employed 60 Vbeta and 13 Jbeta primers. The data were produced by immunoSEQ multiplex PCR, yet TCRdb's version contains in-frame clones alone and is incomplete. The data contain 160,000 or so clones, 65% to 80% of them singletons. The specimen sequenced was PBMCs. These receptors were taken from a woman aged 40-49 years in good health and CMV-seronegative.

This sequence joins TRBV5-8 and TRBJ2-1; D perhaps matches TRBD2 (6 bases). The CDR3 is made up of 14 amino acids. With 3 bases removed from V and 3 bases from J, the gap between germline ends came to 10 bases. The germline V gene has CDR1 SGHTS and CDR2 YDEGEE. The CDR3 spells CASSSSSGYNEQFF. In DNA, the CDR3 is TGTGCCAGCAGCTCGAGTAGCGGCTACAATGAGCAGTTCTTC.

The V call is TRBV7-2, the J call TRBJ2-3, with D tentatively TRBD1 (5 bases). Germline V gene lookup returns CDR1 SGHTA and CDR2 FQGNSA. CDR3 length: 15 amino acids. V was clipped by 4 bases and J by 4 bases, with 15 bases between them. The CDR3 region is CASSSQGQAADTQYF. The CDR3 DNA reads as TGTGCCAGCAGCTCTCAGGGCCAGGCGGCAGATACGCAGTATTTT.

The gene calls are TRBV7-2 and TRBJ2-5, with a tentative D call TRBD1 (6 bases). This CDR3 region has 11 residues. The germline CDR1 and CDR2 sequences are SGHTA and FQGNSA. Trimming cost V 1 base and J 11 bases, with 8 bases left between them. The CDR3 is CASSLDREQYF. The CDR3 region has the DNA TGTGCCAGCAGCTTAGACAGGGAGCAGTACTTC.

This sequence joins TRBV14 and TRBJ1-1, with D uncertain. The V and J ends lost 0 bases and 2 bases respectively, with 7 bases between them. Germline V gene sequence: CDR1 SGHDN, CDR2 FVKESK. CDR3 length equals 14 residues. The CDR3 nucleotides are TGTGCCAGCAGCCAAGAGGGCTACAACACTGAAGCTTTCTTT. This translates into CASSQEGYNTEAFF.

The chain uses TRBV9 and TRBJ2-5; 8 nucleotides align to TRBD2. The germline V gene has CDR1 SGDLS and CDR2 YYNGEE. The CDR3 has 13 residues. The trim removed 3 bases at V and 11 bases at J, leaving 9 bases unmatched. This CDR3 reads CASSALFGGEQYF. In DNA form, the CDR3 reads TGTGCCAGCAGCGCCCTCTTCGGGGGGGAGCAGTACTTC.

The CDR3 loop reads CASSLDRSGGASTDTQYF. The DNA for the CDR3 is TGTGCCAGCAGCTTGGATCGGTCGGGGGGGGCCAGCACAGATACGCAGTATTTT. This chain connects TRBV5-6 to TRBJ2-3; TRBD2 matches at 8 bases. The CDR3 length is 18 residues. The trim removed 0 bases at V and 0 bases at J, leaving 9 bases unmatched. The germline V gene encodes CDR1 SGHDT and CDR2 YYEEEE.

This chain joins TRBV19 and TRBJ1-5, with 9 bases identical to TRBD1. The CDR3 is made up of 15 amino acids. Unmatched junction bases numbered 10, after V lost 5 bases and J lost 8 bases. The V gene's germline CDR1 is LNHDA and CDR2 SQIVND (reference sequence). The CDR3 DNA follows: TGTGCCAGTAGTCCCCGACAGGGGGGGGCAAAGCCCCAGCATTTT. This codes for CASSPRQGGAKPQHF.

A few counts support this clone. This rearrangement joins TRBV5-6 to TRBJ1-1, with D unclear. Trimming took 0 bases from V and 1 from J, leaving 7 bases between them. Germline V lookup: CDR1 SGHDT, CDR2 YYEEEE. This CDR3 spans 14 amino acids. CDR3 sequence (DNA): TGTGCCAGCAGCTTGGGACAACCGAACACTGAAGCTTTCTTT. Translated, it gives CASSLGQPNTEAFF. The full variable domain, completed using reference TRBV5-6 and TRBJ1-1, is DAGVTQSPTHLIKTRGQQVTLRCSPKSGHDTVSWYQQALGQGPQFIFQYYEEEERQRGNFPDRFSGHQFPNYSSELNVNALLLGDSALYLCASSLGQPNTEAFFGQGTRLTVV.

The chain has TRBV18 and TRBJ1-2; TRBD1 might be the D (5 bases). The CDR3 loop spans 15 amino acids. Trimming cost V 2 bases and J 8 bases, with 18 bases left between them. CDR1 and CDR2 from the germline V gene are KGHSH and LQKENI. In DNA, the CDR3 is TGTGCCAGCTCACCATCGACAGCCTTTGCCGGCGGCTACACCTTC. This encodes CASSPSTAFAGGYTF.

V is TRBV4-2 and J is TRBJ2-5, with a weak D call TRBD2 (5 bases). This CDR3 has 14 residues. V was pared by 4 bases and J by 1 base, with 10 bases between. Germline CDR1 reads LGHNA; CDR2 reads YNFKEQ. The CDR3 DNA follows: TGTGCCAGCAGCCCCGGGGAGCTCCAAGAGACCCAGTACTTC. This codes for CASSPGELQETQYF.

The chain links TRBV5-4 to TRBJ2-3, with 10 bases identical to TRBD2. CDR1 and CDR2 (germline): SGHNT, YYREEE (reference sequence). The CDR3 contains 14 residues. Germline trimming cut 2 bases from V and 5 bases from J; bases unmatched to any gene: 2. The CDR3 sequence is CASSLAGGGDTQYF. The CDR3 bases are TGTGCCAGCAGCTTAGCGGGGGGGGGAGATACGCAGTATTTT.

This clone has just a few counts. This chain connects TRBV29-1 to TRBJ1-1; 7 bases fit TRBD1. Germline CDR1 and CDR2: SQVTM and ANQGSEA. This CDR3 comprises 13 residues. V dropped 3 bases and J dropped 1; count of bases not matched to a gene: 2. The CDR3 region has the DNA TGCAGCGTTGACCGGACAGGGAACACTGAAGCTTTCTTT. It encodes CSVDRTGNTEAFF.

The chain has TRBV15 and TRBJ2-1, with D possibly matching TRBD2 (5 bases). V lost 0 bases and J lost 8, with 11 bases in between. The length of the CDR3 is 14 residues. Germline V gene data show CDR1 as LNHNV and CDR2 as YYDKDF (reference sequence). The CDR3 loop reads CATSRERGGDEQFF. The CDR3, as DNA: TGTGCCACCAGCAGAGAACGGGGTGGGGATGAGCAGTTCTTC.

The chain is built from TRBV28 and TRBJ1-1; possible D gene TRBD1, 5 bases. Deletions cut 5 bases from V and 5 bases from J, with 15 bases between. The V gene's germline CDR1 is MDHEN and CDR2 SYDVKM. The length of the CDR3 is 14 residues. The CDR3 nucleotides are TGTGCCAGCAGTCCATCAGGGCGGGGGACTGAAGCTTTCTTT. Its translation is CASSPSGRGTEAFF.

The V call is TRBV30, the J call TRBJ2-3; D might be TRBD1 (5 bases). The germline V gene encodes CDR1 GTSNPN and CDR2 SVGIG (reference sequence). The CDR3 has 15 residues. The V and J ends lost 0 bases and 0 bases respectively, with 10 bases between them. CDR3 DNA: TGTGCCTGGAGTGTGGGCCAGGGTAGCACAGATACGCAGTATTTT. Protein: CAWSVGQGSTDTQYF.

The CDR3 region is CASSLEYTDTQYF. The CDR3 region has the DNA TGTGCCAGCAGCTTAGAATACACAGATACGCAGTATTTT. J is TRBJ2-3 and V is TRBV11-2; D is undetermined. CDR1 and CDR2 from the germline V gene are SGHAT and FQNNGV. This CDR3 contains 13 residues. The V end was cut by 0 bases, the J end by 2 bases, with 3 bases between.

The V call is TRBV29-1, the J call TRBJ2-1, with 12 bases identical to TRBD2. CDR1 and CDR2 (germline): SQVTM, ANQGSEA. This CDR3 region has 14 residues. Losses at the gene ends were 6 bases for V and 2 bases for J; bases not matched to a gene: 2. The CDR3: CSVLAGGPYNEQFF. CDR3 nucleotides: TGCAGCGTCCTAGCGGGGGGGCCCTACAATGAGCAGTTCTTC.

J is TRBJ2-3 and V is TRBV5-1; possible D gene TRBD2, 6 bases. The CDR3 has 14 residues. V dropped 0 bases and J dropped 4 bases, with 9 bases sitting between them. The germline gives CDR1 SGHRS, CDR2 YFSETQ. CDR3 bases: TGCGCCAGCAGCTTGGCCCCGGGGGCAGATACGCAGTATTTT. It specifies CASSLAPGADTQYF. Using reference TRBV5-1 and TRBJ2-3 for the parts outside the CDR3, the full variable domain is KAGVTQTPRYLIKTRGQQVTLSCSPISGHRSVSWYQQTPGQGLQFLFEYFSETQRNKGNFPGRFSGRQFSNSRSEMNVSTLELGDSALYLCASSLAPGADTQYFGPGTRLTVL.

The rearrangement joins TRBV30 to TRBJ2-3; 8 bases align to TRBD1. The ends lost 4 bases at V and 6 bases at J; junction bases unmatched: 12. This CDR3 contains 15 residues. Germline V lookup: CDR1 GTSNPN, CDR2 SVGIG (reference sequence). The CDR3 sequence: CAWTPDRGWSDTQYF. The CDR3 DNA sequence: TGTGCCTGGACACCCGACAGGGGATGGTCCGATACGCAGTATTTT.

CDR3 nucleotides: TGTGCCAGTAGTACTCAGGTCAATCAGCCCCAGCATTTT. It translates to CASSTQVNQPQHF. The chain uses TRBV19 and TRBJ1-5, with unresolved D. Trimming took off 4 bases at V and 3 bases at J, with 7 bases between the two ends. CDR1 is LNHDA and CDR2 is SQIVND in the germline V gene (reference sequence). The CDR3 has 13 amino acids.

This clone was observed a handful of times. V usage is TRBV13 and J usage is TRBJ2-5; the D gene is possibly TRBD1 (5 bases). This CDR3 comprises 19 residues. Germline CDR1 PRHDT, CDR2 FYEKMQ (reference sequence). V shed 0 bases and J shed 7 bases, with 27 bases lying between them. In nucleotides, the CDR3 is TGTGCCAGCAGCTTAGGAGGTCAGGGCCCCTCCGGATCTAAGGGGACCCAGTACTTC. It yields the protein CASSLGGQGPSGSKGTQYF.

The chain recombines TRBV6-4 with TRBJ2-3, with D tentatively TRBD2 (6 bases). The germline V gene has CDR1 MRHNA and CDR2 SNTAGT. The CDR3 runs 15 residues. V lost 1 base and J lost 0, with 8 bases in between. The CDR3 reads CASSDWGTSTDTQYF. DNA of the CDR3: TGTGCCAGCAGTGACTGGGGGACTAGCACAGATACGCAGTATTTT.

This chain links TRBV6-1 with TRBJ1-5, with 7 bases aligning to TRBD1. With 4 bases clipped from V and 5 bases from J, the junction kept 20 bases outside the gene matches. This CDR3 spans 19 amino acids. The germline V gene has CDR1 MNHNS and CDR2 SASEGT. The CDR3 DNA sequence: TGTGCCAGCAGTGTAAGCTCCGGGACAGTACTAGGAACCGATCAGCCCCAGCATTTT. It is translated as CASSVSSGTVLGTDQPQHF.